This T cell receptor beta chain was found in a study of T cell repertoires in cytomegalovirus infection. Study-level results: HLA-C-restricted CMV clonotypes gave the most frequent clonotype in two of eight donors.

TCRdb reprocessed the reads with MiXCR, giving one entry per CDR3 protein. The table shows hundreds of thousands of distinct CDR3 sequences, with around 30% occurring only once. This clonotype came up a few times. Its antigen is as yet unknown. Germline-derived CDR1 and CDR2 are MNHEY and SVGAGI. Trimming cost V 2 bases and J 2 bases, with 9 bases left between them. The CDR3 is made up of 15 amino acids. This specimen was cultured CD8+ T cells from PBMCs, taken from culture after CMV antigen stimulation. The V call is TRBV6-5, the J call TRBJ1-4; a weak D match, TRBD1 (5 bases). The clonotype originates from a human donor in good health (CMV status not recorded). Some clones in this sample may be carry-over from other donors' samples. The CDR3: CASSYGGGTNEKLFF. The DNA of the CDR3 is TGTGCCAGCAGTTACGGGGGGGGGACTAATGAAAAACTGTTTTTT.